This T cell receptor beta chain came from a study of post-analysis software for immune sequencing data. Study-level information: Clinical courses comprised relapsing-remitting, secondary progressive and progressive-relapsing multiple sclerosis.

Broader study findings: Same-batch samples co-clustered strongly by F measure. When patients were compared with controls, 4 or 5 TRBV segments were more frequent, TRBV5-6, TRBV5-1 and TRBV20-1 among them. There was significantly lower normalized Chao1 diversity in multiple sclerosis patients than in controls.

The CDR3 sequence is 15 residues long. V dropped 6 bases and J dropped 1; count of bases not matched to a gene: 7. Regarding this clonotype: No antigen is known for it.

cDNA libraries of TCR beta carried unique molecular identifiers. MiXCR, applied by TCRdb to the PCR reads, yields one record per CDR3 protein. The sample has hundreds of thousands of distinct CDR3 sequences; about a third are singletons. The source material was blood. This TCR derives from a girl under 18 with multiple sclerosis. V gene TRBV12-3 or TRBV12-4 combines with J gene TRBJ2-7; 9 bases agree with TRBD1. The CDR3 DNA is TGTGCCAGCAGGAGAACAGGGGGCGCTTCCTACGAGCAGTACTTC. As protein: CASRRTGGASYEQYF.